Sequencing of this TCR beta chain was carried out in a study of molecular identifiers for immune sequencing clone quantification. TCRdb re-called the PCR reads through MiXCR, storing one row per CDR3 protein. The data contain over 600,000 distinct CDR3 sequences, 15% to 20% of them singletons. V lost 1 base to trimming and J lost 4 bases, with 16 bases between them. Per germline, CDR1 WNHNN and CDR2 SYGVQD (reference sequence). The CDR3 loop spans 16 amino acids. V usage is TRBV10-1 and J usage is TRBJ1-1; no clear D. The TCR originated in a human donor in good health. Some libraries in this study had Jurkat cell RNA spiked in. Sequencing was performed on naive CD8+ T cells from blood, with Jurkat cell RNA spiked in. Subset defined: FACS-sorted CD8+CD4-CCR7+CD45RA+ naive T cells. CDR3 loop: CASSEFPYQEATEAFF. In nucleotides, the CDR3 is TGCGCCAGCAGTGAGTTCCCGTACCAAGAGGCCACTGAAGCTTTCTTT.